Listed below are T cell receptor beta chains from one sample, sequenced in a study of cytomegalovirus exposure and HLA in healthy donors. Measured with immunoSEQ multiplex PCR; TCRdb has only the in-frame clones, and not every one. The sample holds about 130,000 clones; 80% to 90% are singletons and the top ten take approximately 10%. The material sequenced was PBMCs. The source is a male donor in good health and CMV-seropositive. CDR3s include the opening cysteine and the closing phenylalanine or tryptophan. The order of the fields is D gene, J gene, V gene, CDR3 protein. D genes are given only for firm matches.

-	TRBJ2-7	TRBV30	CAWSLAGQAVDEQYF
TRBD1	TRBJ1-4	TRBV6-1	CASSWTGQSEKLFF
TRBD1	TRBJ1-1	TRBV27	CASSYRGRTEAFF
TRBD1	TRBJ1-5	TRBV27	CASSSGGAGNQPQHF
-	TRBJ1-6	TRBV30	CAWSVRVGDSPLHF
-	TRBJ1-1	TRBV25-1	CASSEGGRIGAFF
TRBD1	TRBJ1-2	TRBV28	CASSENSDRMDGYTF
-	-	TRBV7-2	CASSLDFSYEQYF
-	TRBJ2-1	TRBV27	CASSPQDSPWEQFF
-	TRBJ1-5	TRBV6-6	CASSYSTGQPQHF
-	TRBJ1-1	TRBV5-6	CASSLGWQGRVEAFF
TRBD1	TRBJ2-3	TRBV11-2	CASSRTGTGGTDTQYF
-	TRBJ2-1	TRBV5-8	CASSLTGNEQFF
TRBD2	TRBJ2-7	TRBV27	CASSLSRGGHEQYF
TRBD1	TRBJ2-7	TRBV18	CASSPTFTDRAGYEQYF
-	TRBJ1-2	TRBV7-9	CASSDTGTRSYGYTF
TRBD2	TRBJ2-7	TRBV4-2	CASSQDLASGSAVAYEQYF
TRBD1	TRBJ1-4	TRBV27	CASSYRGPNEKLFF
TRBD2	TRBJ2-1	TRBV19	CASSIDLAGVGNEQFF
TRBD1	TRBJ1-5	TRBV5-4	CASSVGGGASQPQHF
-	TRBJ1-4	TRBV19	CASSLRGGGTNEKLFF
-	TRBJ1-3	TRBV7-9	CASSSTGNTIYF
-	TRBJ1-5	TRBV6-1	CASSHGQNQPQHF
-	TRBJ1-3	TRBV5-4	CASSDPGSGNTIYF
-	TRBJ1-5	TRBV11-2	CASSLGGADNQPQHF
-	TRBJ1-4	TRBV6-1	CASSRTLEKLFF
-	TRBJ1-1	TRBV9	CASSGDSSTEAFF
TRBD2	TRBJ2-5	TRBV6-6	CASSSAGGAGTQYF
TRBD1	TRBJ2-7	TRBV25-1	CASSETGLSYEQYF
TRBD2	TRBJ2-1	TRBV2	CASIWVRREINEQFF
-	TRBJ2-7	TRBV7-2	CASSLLISYEQYF
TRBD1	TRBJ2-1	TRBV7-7	CASSSGQGGDEQFF
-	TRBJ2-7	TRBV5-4	CASSFGRSTYEQYF
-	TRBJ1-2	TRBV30	CAWSPLIRVGGYTF
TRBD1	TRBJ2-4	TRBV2	CASSAQTGYRNIQYF
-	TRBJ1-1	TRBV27	CASSPLVGTEAFF
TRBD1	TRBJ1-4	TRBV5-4	CASSGRGDSEKLFF
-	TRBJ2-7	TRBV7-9	CATSGSPWEQYF
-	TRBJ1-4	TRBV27	CASSLFPLNEKLFF
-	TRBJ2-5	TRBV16	CASSQSWTEETQYF
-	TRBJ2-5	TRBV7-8	CASSPPGLGETQYF
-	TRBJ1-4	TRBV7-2	CASSLAGPREKLFF
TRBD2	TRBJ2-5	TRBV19	CASSPGLAGPQETQYF
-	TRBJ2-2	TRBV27	CASSRQGVLELFF
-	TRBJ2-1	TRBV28	CASRIANYYNEQFF
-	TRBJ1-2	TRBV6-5	CASTQKGIDGYTF
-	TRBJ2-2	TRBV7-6	CASSFYTDTGELFF
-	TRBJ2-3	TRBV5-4	CASSPEIADTQYF
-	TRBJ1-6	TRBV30	CAWSEALYNSPLHF
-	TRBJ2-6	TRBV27	CASRPSGSLSGANVLTF
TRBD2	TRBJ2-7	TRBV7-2	CASSLAASGGSYEQYF
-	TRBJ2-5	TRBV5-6	CASSPQADYRETQYF
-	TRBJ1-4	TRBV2	CASIGGLTEEKLFF